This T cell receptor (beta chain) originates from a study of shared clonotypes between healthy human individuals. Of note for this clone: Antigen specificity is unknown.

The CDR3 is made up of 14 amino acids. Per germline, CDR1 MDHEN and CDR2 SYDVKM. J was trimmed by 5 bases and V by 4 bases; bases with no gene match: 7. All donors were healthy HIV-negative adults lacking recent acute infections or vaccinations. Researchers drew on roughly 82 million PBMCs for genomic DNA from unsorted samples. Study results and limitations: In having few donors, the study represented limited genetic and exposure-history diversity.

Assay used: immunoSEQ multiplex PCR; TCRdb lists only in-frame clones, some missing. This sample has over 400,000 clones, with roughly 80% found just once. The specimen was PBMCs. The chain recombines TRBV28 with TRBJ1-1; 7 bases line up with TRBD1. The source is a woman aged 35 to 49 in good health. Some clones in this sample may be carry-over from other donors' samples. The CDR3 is CASSSRGGRTEAFF. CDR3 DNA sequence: TGTGCCAGCAGTTCCAGGGGGGGGAGAACTGAAGCTTTCTTT.